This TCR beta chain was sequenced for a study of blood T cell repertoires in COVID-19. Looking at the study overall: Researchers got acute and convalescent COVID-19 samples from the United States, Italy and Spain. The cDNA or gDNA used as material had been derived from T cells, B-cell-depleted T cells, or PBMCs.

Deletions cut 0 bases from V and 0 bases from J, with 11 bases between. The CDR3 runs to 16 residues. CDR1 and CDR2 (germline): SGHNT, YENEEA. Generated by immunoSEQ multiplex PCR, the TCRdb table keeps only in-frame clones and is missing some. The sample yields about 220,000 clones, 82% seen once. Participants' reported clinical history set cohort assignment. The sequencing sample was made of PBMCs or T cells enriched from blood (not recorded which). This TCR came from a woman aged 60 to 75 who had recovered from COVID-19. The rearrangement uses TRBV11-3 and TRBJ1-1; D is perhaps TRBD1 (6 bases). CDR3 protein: CASSLEGGGMNTEAFF. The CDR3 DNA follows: TGTGCCAGCAGCTTAGAAGGTGGGGGCATGAACACTGAAGCTTTCTTT.